This entry lists 26 T cell receptor beta chains sequenced from one sample in a study of long-term antiretroviral therapy in people with HIV. Sequencing relied on immunoSEQ assay v3.0, run at survey level. Sequencing was performed with immunoSEQ multiplex PCR; in TCRdb, only in-frame clones are kept and a portion is missing. The table includes about 35,000 clones, 65% to 80% detected once. Material: unsorted PBMCs, obtained 3 years after starting antiretroviral therapy. These TCRs come from a man in his forties or fifties with HIV.

V gene TRBV6-5 combines with J gene TRBJ1-2; TRBD1 matches 9 bases. V shed 6 bases, J shed 7 bases, and the junction held 6 bases outside the gene matches. There are 13 residues in the CDR3. Germline V gene lookup returns CDR1 MNHEY and CDR2 SVGAGI. In DNA form, the CDR3 reads TGTGCCAGCAGCCCCGACAGGGGGTTTGGCTACACCTTC. Its translation: CASSPDRGFGYTF.

The rearrangement links TRBV7-2 to TRBJ1-5; 10 bases agree with TRBD1. V was pared by 1 base and J by 3 bases, with 6 bases of the junction left unmatched. Germline CDR1 SGHTA, CDR2 FQGNSA. The CDR3 runs 17 residues. In DNA, the CDR3 is TGTGCCAGCAGCTTAGGCGGGACAGGGGCCATCAATCAGCCCCAGCATTTT. It yields the protein CASSLGGTGAINQPQHF.

The rearrangement uses TRBV5-5 and TRBJ2-4, with TRBD1 matching over 8 bases. This CDR3 has 16 amino acids. V trimming: 4 bases; J trimming: 0 bases; junction bases outside the gene matches: 6. Germline V gene sequence: CDR1 SGHKS, CDR2 YYEKEE (reference sequence). The CDR3 loop is CASSPQGVLAKNIQYF. In nucleotides, the CDR3 is TGTGCCAGCAGCCCACAGGGGGTTTTAGCCAAAAACATTCAGTACTTC.

The V gene is TRBV2, the J gene TRBJ2-3, with D hard to call. V gave up 4 bases and J gave up 2 bases, with 13 bases separating them. CDR1 and CDR2 from the germline V gene are SNHLY and FYNNEI. This CDR3 is built from 15 residues. CDR3 amino acids: CASSAWGVLTDTQYF. The CDR3 DNA reads as TGTGCCAGCAGTGCCTGGGGTGTTCTCACAGATACGCAGTATTTT.

The chain recombines TRBV7-2 with TRBJ1-2; TRBD1 matches at 9 bases. The V gene's germline CDR1 is SGHTA and CDR2 FQGNSA. After removal of 4 bases from V and 8 bases from J, the junction contained 5 bases not matched to a gene. The length of the CDR3 is 13 residues. The CDR3 loop reads CASSSGQGRGYTF. The CDR3, as DNA: TGTGCCAGCAGCTCCGGACAGGGGCGAGGCTACACCTTC.

The chain recombines TRBV5-1 with TRBJ2-5; TRBD1 matches 10 bases. The junction had 6 bases not matched to a gene; V was cut back by 4 bases and J by 0 bases. The CDR3 length is 16 residues. Germline CDR1 is SGHRS and CDR2 is YFSETQ. CDR3 bases: TGCGCCAGCAGCCCTGGGGACAGGGGTTACCAAGAGACCCAGTACTTC. This sequence encodes CASSPGDRGYQETQYF.

The chain employs TRBV19 and TRBJ1-1; weak D call: TRBD1 (6 bases). CDR1 LNHDA and CDR2 SQIVND come from the germline V gene (reference sequence). The CDR3 is 15 amino acids. V was cut by 5 bases and J by 5 bases, with 18 bases left in between. The CDR3 loop is CASSPSGGLLTEAFF. CDR3 DNA sequence: TGTGCCAGTAGTCCCTCCGGGGGGCTGCTTACTGAAGCTTTCTTT.

This chain connects TRBV19 to TRBJ2-2, with 8 bases identical to TRBD1. V was pared by 5 bases and J by 5 bases, with 10 bases of the junction left unmatched. The CDR3 is 16 residues long. The germline gives CDR1 LNHDA, CDR2 SQIVND (reference sequence). CDR3 bases: TGTGCCAGTAGTCAACCCGGGACAGGAATTACCGGGGAGCTGTTTTTT. Translating it yields CASSQPGTGITGELFF.

The J gene is TRBJ1-1, the V gene TRBV5-1, with a possible D match to TRBD1 (5 bases). Germline V gene lookup returns CDR1 SGHRS and CDR2 YFSETQ. Trimming shortened V by 0 bases and J by 1 base, and 7 bases separated the two germline ends. This CDR3 region has 14 residues. The CDR3 nucleotides read TGCGCCAGCAGCTTGGACCAGGGGAACACTGAAGCTTTCTTT. It specifies CASSLDQGNTEAFF.

V usage is TRBV19 and J usage is TRBJ2-7, with D perhaps matching TRBD1 (5 bases). The CDR3 covers 13 residues. The germline V gene has CDR1 LNHDA and CDR2 SQIVND (reference sequence). V was trimmed by 3 bases and J by 4 bases, leaving 10 bases between them. CDR3 sequence reads: CASSIGQLYEQYF. The CDR3 DNA sequence: TGTGCCAGTAGTATTGGACAACTTTACGAGCAGTACTTC.

The chain joins TRBV13 to TRBJ1-4; D is perhaps TRBD1 (5 bases). Germline CDR1 PRHDT, CDR2 FYEKMQ (reference sequence). The CDR3 consists of 14 residues. Trimming removed 4 bases from V and 8 bases from J, with 14 bases in between. The CDR3 DNA sequence: TGTGCCAGCAGCTATAAGAGGGGACGGGAAAAACTGTTTTTT. Protein: CASSYKRGREKLFF.

V gene TRBV6-1 combines with J gene TRBJ1-4; D call uncertain. V dropped 1 base and J dropped 7 bases, with 10 bases sitting between them. Germline assignment: CDR1 MNHNS and CDR2 SASEGT. The CDR3 has 14 residues. The CDR3 loop reads CASSEGQPIEKLFF. CDR3 DNA sequence: TGTGCCAGCAGTGAAGGGCAGCCCATTGAAAAACTGTTTTTT.

This clone was observed a few times. The rearrangement joins TRBV7-9 to TRBJ1-2, with TRBD1 matching over 7 bases. Looked up from germline, CDR1 is SEHNR and CDR2 is FQNEAQ (reference sequence). The CDR3 runs to 14 residues. Germline trimming cut 6 bases from V and 5 bases from J; bases unmatched to any gene: 9. The CDR3 nucleotides are TGTGCCAGCAGGCCTCCGGGACAGCGTTATGGCTACACCTTC. Protein: CASRPPGQRYGYTF.

This chain uses TRBV15 with TRBJ1-5; unclear D gene. The germline V and J ends were trimmed by 6 bases and 0 bases, with 6 bases remaining between them. Germline loops: CDR1 LNHNV, CDR2 YYDKDF (reference sequence). This CDR3 is built from 13 residues. CDR3 loop: CATRPGSNQPQHF. The CDR3 bases are TGTGCCACCAGACCCGGTAGCAATCAGCCCCAGCATTTT.

This clone appeared a single time. V usage is TRBV5-1 and J usage is TRBJ1-4; 7 nucleotides line up with TRBD1. The CDR3 totals 14 residues. In germline, CDR1 is SGHRS, CDR2 YFSETQ. The V and J ends lost 4 bases and 8 bases, in that order; junction bases with no gene match: 8. The CDR3 protein is CASSPGTEEEKLFF. The CDR3 bases are TGCGCCAGCAGCCCGGGGACAGAAGAAGAAAAACTGTTTTTT.

Regarding this clone: The sample holds other DNA sequences that translate to the same CDR3. This sequence joins TRBV5-1 and TRBJ1-4; D unclear. From germline, CDR1 is SGHRS and CDR2 YFSETQ. The CDR3 extends over 11 amino acids. The germline V and J ends were trimmed by 0 bases and 6 bases, with 0 bases remaining between them. CDR3 bases: TGCGCCAGCAGCTTGGATGAAAAACTGTTTTTT. Encoded protein: CASSLDEKLFF.

This clone was detected once. The V gene is TRBV7-9, the J gene TRBJ2-5, with a tentative D call TRBD2 (6 bases). This CDR3 has 13 residues. The germline gives CDR1 SEHNR, CDR2 FQNEAQ (reference sequence). V was cut by 1 base and J by 5 bases, with 8 bases left in between. Written as DNA, the CDR3 is TGTGCCAGCAGCTTAGATGGAGGGGAGACCCAGTACTTC. This sequence encodes CASSLDGGETQYF.

The chain couples TRBV28 to TRBJ2-7, with 9 bases matching TRBD2. Germline V gene lookup returns CDR1 MDHEN and CDR2 SYDVKM. The trim removed 3 bases at V and 1 base at J, leaving 4 bases unmatched. The CDR3 runs 15 residues. CDR3 nucleotides: TGTGCCAGCAGTTTGGCCAGCGGGGGGTCCTACGAGCAGTACTTC. This translates into CASSLASGGSYEQYF.

This clone appeared a single time. The gene calls are TRBV10-3 and TRBJ1-2; D possibly corresponds to TRBD1 (6 bases). This CDR3 contains 17 residues. V was trimmed by 0 bases and J by 6 bases, leaving 20 bases between them. Germline-derived CDR1 and CDR2 are ENHRY and SYGVKD. CDR3 nucleotides: TGTGCCATCAGTGAGTCGGGGTCGCGGACAGCGGGGGATGGCTACACCTTC. It specifies CAISESGSRTAGDGYTF.

V is TRBV7-3 and J is TRBJ2-3; maybe TRBD2 (5 bases). Per germline, CDR1 SGHTA and CDR2 FQGTGA. The V end lost 8 bases, the J end lost 0 bases, and 9 bases lay between the germline ends. The CDR3 has 13 residues. The CDR3 DNA sequence: TGTGCCAGCGCGACGGGGAGCACAGATACGCAGTATTTT. Its translation: CASATGSTDTQYF.

This clone occurred once. The CDR3: CASSTRQGVRNTIYF. The CDR3 DNA is TGTGCCAGCAGTACCCGACAGGGGGTGAGAAACACCATATATTTT. The chain is built from TRBV27 and TRBJ1-3; 9 bases match TRBD1. Trimming cost V 5 bases and J 5 bases; bases outside gene matches: 7. Germline V gives CDR1 MNHEY, CDR2 SMNVEV (reference sequence). CDR3 length: 15 amino acids.

The chain couples TRBV19 to TRBJ1-5; TRBD1 aligns across 9 bases. The trim removed 9 bases at V and 0 bases at J, leaving 12 bases unmatched. Germline CDR1 and CDR2: LNHDA and SQIVND (reference sequence). The CDR3 extends over 17 amino acids. In nucleotides, the CDR3 is TGTGCCAGCTCCGGGACAGGGCTATTGTATAGCAATCAGCCCCAGCATTTT. Translating gives CASSGTGLLYSNQPQHF.

The chain uses TRBV5-1 and TRBJ1-5, with D perhaps matching TRBD1 (5 bases). Germline V gene lookup returns CDR1 SGHRS and CDR2 YFSETQ. The CDR3 consists of 15 residues. V lost 0 bases, J lost 0 bases, and 7 bases lay in between. The DNA of the CDR3 is TGCGCCAGCAGCTTGGGGACATTTAGCAATCAGCCCCAGCATTTT. This codes for CASSLGTFSNQPQHF.

This clone appeared a single time. The V and J genes are TRBV5-5 and TRBJ1-1; 8 bases line up with TRBD1. V dropped 1 base and J dropped 1; count of bases not matched to a gene: 6. The CDR3 spans 16 residues. Germline V CDR1 and CDR2: SGHKS, YYEKEE (reference sequence). In DNA form, the CDR3 reads TGTGCCAGCAGCTTGTTAGGGGACAGGTCGAACACTGAAGCTTTCTTT. Amino acids: CASSLLGDRSNTEAFF.

The rearrangement joins TRBV6-5 to TRBJ2-5; D is ambiguous. This CDR3 has 13 residues. Germline CDR1 and CDR2: MNHEY and SVGAGI. Between the trimmed V and J ends, which lost 2 bases and 2 bases, there was a span of 6 bases. CDR3 in DNA: TGTGCCAGCAGTTACGCTGCACAAGAGACCCAGTACTTC. It codes for CASSYAAQETQYF.

This clone was seen a few times. This rearrangement joins TRBV14 to TRBJ1-4; D gene unclear. CDR3 length: 14 amino acids. The germline V gene has CDR1 SGHDN and CDR2 FVKESK. Trimming shortened V by 5 bases and J by 10 bases, and 17 bases separated the two germline ends. Here the CDR3 DNA reads TGTGCCAGCAGCTCTAACAGTGCGGGAAGAAAACTGTTTTTT. Translating gives CASSSNSAGRKLFF.